This TCR beta chain was captured in a study of CD8+ T cells in alopecia areata. About the study: Patients in the treated group were given tofacitinib by mouth, 5 to 10 mg twice a day.

This clone was seen just once. Treatment defined: oral pan-JAK inhibitor, 5-10 mg twice daily. PBMCs were stained for CD3, CD4 and CD8, and CD4+ and CD8+ T cells were sorted. Germline values: CDR1 SGHDT, CDR2 YYEEEE. This CDR3 has 14 amino acids. V was cut by 8 bases and J by 7 bases, with 21 bases left in between. cDNA prepared by RNA extraction and subsequent reverse transcription served as the template for sequencing. Sequencing was performed with immunoSEQ multiplex PCR; in TCRdb, only in-frame clones are kept and a portion is missing. The table has about 200,000 clones, about two fifths seen once.

This receptor was obtained from a human donor with alopecia areata. The sample here was CD4+ T cells sorted from blood, taken at roughly week 30, from a patient treated with tofacitinib. The rearrangement links TRBV5-6 to TRBJ1-2, with D possibly matching TRBD1 (5 bases). CDR3 residues: CASDSYQPRGGYTF. For the CDR3, the DNA is TGTGCCAGTGACTCATACCAGCCGAGGGGTGGCTACACCTTC.